The rows below give T cell receptor beta chains drawn from one sample of a study of blood T cell repertoires in COVID-19. Libraries were prepared by immunoSEQ multiplex PCR; TCRdb keeps only in-frame clonotypes and omits some of them. The sample comprises about 370,000 clones, about 89% of which are singletons, and 3% rests with the top ten. Sequencing input: peripheral blood. The origin of the receptors is a woman aged 25 to 39 with COVID-19, enrolled during active disease. Both conserved end residues are part of each CDR3. D genes are given only for firm matches. Some rows have no size entry. The others give once, few or many, or a class for an expanded clone.

once TRBJ2-6 TRBV28 TRBD1 TGTGCCAGCAGCTCTACAGGGGCCGGGGCCAACGTCCTGACTTTC CASSSTGAGANVLTF
- TRBJ2-7 TRBV6-5 - TGTGCCAGCAGTTACTCGACAATTACCTACGAGCAGTACTTC CASSYSTITYEQYF
- TRBJ1-6 TRBV6-5 - TGTGCCAGCAGTTACCAAAAGCGGTTCTATAATTCACCCCTCCACTTT CASSYQKRFYNSPLHF
- TRBJ2-2 TRBV7-6 - TGTGCCAGCAGCTTCTCAGGGCTCGCGAACACCGGGGAGCTGTTTTTT CASSFSGLANTGELFF
- TRBJ1-2 TRBV25-1 TRBD1 TGTGCCAGCAGGGCACGACAGGGCGATGGCTACACCTTC CASRARQGDGYTF
few TRBJ1-1 TRBV6-5 - TGTGCCAGCAGTTACGAGGGAGAAGCTTTCTTT CASSYEGEAFF
- TRBJ1-2 TRBV3-1/TRBV3-2 - TGTGCCAGCAGCCAGTACAGGGTCAACTATGGCTACACCTTC CASSQYRVNYGYTF
- TRBJ2-1 TRBV27 - TGTGCCAGCAGCTGGGGCGGGGGCAATAATGAGCAGTTCTTC CASSWGGGNNEQFF
- TRBJ1-1 TRBV6-5 - TGTGCCAGCAGTCAGGACAGATCTGGCACTGAAGCTTTCTTT CASSQDRSGTEAFF
- TRBJ2-3 TRBV12-2 - TGTGCAAGTCGCCCTCTAGCGGGGGGTACAGATACGCAGTATTTT CASRPLAGGTDTQYF
- TRBJ1-1 TRBV6-1 - TGTGCCAGCAGTGATTCGGGGGGAACCACTGAAGCTTTCTTT CASSDSGGTTEAFF
once TRBJ2-7 TRBV5-1 TRBD1 TGCGCCAGCAGCTTGGGGGGGACAGGTCTCGGTGGCCGGCAGTACTTC CASSLGGTGLGGRQYF
- TRBJ1-4 TRBV7-2 - TGTGCCAGCAGCTCCGACAGCGGGGGTGAAAAACTGTTTTTT CASSSDSGGEKLFF
- TRBJ2-1 TRBV4-2 TRBD2 TGTGCCAGCAGCCAAGGGGGAGCGGGGGGGCCAGACAATGAGCAGTTCTTC CASSQGGAGGPDNEQFF
- TRBJ2-7 TRBV28 TRBD2 TGTGCCAGCAGTGCCTTTGTTAGCGGGGGCATGTCCTACGAGCAGTACTTC CASSAFVSGGMSYEQYF
- TRBJ2-1 TRBV7-2 - TGTGCCAGCAGCTTAGATGGGGGCCACTCCTACAATGAGCAGTTCTTC CASSLDGGHSYNEQFF
- TRBJ2-3 TRBV10-3 - TGTGCCACCGAGGTCAGGGGAGCAGATACGCAGTATTTT CATEVRGADTQYF
- TRBJ2-3 TRBV7-9 TRBD2 TGTGCCAGCAGCGACCGAAGACTAGCGGTCACAGATACGCAGTATTTT CASSDRRLAVTDTQYF
- TRBJ2-7 TRBV7-9 TRBD2 TGTGCCAGCAGCATAATAGCGGGGGGGCCCTACGAGCAGTACTTC CASSIIAGGPYEQYF
- TRBJ1-2 TRBV3-1/TRBV3-2 TRBD1 TGTGCCAGCAGCCAAGCGAGACAGGGGACGATGTTCTTC CASSQARQGTMFF
once TRBJ2-2 TRBV27 - TGTGCCAGCAGTTTATCGAGGGTGAACACCGGGGAGCTGTTTTTT CASSLSRVNTGELFF
- TRBJ2-3 TRBV7-2 TRBD2 TGTGCCAGCAGCCCGGGACTAGCGGGAGGGCCTAGTGCAGATACGCAGTATTTT CASSPGLAGGPSADTQYF
- TRBJ1-5 TRBV10-2 - TGCGCCAGCAGTGTGATAAGCGATCAGCCCCAGCATTTT CASSVISDQPQHF
- TRBJ2-4 TRBV29-1 TRBD2 TGCAGCGTTGAAGACCGGACTAGTGGGCCAAACATTCAGTACTTC CSVEDRTSGPNIQYF
once TRBJ1-4 TRBV13 TRBD1 TGTGCCAGCAGCGCGGGACAGGATAATGAAAAACTGTTTTTT CASSAGQDNEKLFF
- TRBJ2-1 TRBV6-5 - TGTGCCAGCAGTTACGGACACCTCAATGAGCAGTTCTTC CASSYGHLNEQFF
- TRBJ2-1 TRBV27 - TGTGCCAGCCGGGGGGCAGCCTACAATGAGCAGTTCTTC CASRGAAYNEQFF
- TRBJ2-2 TRBV7-9 - TGTGCCAGCAGCTTTTCAGCGAACACCGGGGAGCTGTTTTTT CASSFSANTGELFF
- TRBJ2-5 TRBV13 TRBD2 TGTGCCAGCAGCGGAGTGCCAGCGGGAGGGCCGGAGACCCAGTACTTC CASSGVPAGGPETQYF
- TRBJ2-3 TRBV19 TRBD2 TGTGCCAGTAGTAAAGGGACTAGCGGGGACACAGATACGCAGTATTTT CASSKGTSGDTDTQYF
- TRBJ2-1 TRBV19 TRBD2 TGTGCCAGTAGTCAGCGGGAGTATGAGCAGTTCTTC CASSQREYEQFF
- TRBJ1-2 TRBV6-5 TRBD1 TGTGCCAGCAGCAGGACAGGGGTTGGTGGCTACACCTTC CASSRTGVGGYTF
- TRBJ1-2 TRBV2 - TGTGCCAGCAGTGAAGGACGACTTGGAGGGTCTGGCGGCTACACCTTC CASSEGRLGGSGGYTF
- TRBJ2-1 TRBV6-5 - TGTGCCAGCAGTTACGGCAGGACTGCAAATGAGCAGTTCTTC CASSYGRTANEQFF
- TRBJ2-1 TRBV7-8 - TGTGCCAGCAGCTCCTCTAGCGCTGAGCAGTTCTTC CASSSSSAEQFF
- TRBJ2-6 TRBV7-8 TRBD1 TGTGCCAGCAGCTTAGAGACAGGGGATGCTGGGGCCAACGTCCTGACTTTC CASSLETGDAGANVLTF
- TRBJ2-1 TRBV2 TRBD2 TGTGCCAGCAGTGGACTAGCGGTCTTCAATGAGCAGTTCTTC CASSGLAVFNEQFF
- TRBJ1-5 TRBV28 TRBD1 TGTGCCAGCAGTCTCCAGGGGGGCAATCAGCCCCAGCATTTT CASSLQGGNQPQHF
- TRBJ1-2 TRBV6-5 TRBD1 TGTGCCAGCAGTAACCCGGGACAGGGTTTCTATGGCTACACCTTC CASSNPGQGFYGYTF
- TRBJ2-1 TRBV2 TRBD1 TGTGCCAGCAGGCCCGGGACAGGGAGGTTCAATGAGCAGTTCTTC CASRPGTGRFNEQFF
- TRBJ2-1 TRBV2 TRBD2 TGTGCCAGCAGCCCGGGACTAGCGGGGGGGCTAGGCAATGAGCAGTTCTTC CASSPGLAGGLGNEQFF
- TRBJ2-1 TRBV19 - TGTGCCAGTAGTATAGTGCGGTTCAGCTCCTACAATGAGCAGTTCTTC CASSIVRFSSYNEQFF
- TRBJ2-2 TRBV11-2 - TGTGCCAGCAGCCCCCGCCAGGGCTACACCGGGGAGCTGTTTTTT CASSPRQGYTGELFF
few TRBJ2-1 TRBV19 - TGTGCCAGTAGTACCGGGGACTCCTGGAGTGAGCAGTTCTTC CASSTGDSWSEQFF
- TRBJ2-3 TRBV6-2/TRBV6-3 - TGTGCCAGCAGTGACGTCGGCAGGTCGAGCACAGATACGCAGTATTTT CASSDVGRSSTDTQYF
- TRBJ1-1 TRBV5-4 - TGTGCCAGAGAGAAAGGGGCCTCTAGCGCTGAAGCTTTCTTT CAREKGASSAEAFF
- TRBJ1-1 TRBV3-1/TRBV3-2 - TGTGCCAGCAGCCAGATGGTTAGCACTGAAGCTTTCTTT CASSQMVSTEAFF
- TRBJ2-3 TRBV2 - TGTGCCAGCAGTGACCCGCGGAGGCCCACAGATACGCAGTATTTT CASSDPRRPTDTQYF
- TRBJ1-1 TRBV19 - TGTGCCAGTAGTAGGAGACGGGAGAACACTGAAGCTTTCTTT CASSRRRENTEAFF
- TRBJ1-1 TRBV24-1 TRBD1 TGTGCCACCAGGGGACAGGGGGCCGGCACTGAAGCTTTCTTT CATRGQGAGTEAFF
- TRBJ2-2 TRBV18 TRBD1 TGTGCCAGCTCAACAGGGGCGAACACCGGGGAGCTGTTTTTT CASSTGANTGELFF
- TRBJ2-2 TRBV19 - TGTGCCAGTAGTCCAACTAGGAACACCGGGGAGCTGTTTTTT CASSPTRNTGELFF
- TRBJ2-3 TRBV4-1 TRBD2 TGCGCCAGCAGCCGCGGGAGCGGGAGCTTAGATACGCAGTATTTT CASSRGSGSLDTQYF
- TRBJ1-1 TRBV9 - TGTGCCAGCAGCGTAGTTGGGGGCGAAACTGAAGCTTTCTTT CASSVVGGETEAFF
once TRBJ2-3 TRBV9 - TGTGCCAGCAGCGAGCGGGCCACTAGCACAGATACGCAGTATTTT CASSERATSTDTQYF
- TRBJ1-1 TRBV28 TRBD1 TGTGCCAGCAGTTTGGACAGGGAGACGGTTGAAGCTTTCTTT CASSLDRETVEAFF
- TRBJ2-5 TRBV7-2 TRBD1 TGTGCCAGCAGCTCCCGGGACAGGGGGGGCGAGACCCAGTACTTC CASSSRDRGGETQYF